This entry features one TCR beta chain sequence. V lost 6 bases to trimming and J lost 6 bases, with 9 bases between them. The CDR3 runs to 13 residues. The V gene's germline CDR1 is LNHNV and CDR2 YYDKDF (reference sequence). With 60 Vbeta and 13 Jbeta primers, the PCR was carried out. TCRdb keeps only in-frame clones here, not all; method: immunoSEQ multiplex PCR. The sample holds 150,000 to 200,000 clones, 82% seen once. This record comes from a study of cytomegalovirus exposure and HLA in healthy donors. V and J are TRBV15 and TRBJ1-6, with D hard to call. The sample taken for sequencing was PBMCs. The clonotype comes from a man in his forties in good health and CMV-seronegative. The CDR3 DNA follows: TGTGCCACCAGTGGGTGGGCTAATTCACCCCTCCACTTT. This sequence encodes CATSGWANSPLHF.